The 19 T cell receptor beta chains presented below share a single source sample, sequenced in a study of T cell repertoires in cytomegalovirus infection (dated by TCRdb to about 2019). The antigens of these receptors remain unknown. Reading the label with the study, this specimen's treatment or condition is: in vitro stimulation with specific CMV peptide epitopes to enrich CMV-specific T cells. Sequencing instrument: Illumina HiSeq 1500. TCRdb took the public reads, trimmed them with fastp at Q25, ran MiXCR for clone calling and kept in-frame beta chains. Merged by CDR3 protein, the rows form single entries marked with the most common genes and DNA. Within this sample are about 890,000 distinct CDR3 sequences, with about a third of them counted one time only. The ten largest clones add up to over 11% of the sample. The specimen was cultured CD8+ T cells from PBMCs, collected from culture after CMV antigen stimulation. The receptors stem from a human donor in good health (CMV status not recorded). Some clones in this sample may be carry-over from other donors' samples.

This clonotype showed up just a few times. The chain recombines TRBV28 with TRBJ2-7; D gene unclear. The CDR3 extends over 13 amino acids. CDR1 is MDHEN, CDR2 SYDVKM, per germline. Trimming pared 2 bases from V and 1 base from J, leaving 6 bases between. DNA for the CDR3: TGTGCCAGCAGTTTAGAAGAGTCCTACGAGCAGTACGTC. Residues: CASSLEESYEQYV.

V gene TRBV12-3 or TRBV12-4 combines with J gene TRBJ1-2; TRBD1 might be the D (6 bases). Trimming stripped 6 bases from V and 4 bases from J, with 18 bases between. This CDR3 has 15 residues. In DNA, the CDR3 is TGTGCCAGCAGCTCGGACAGTCTTCTTTTCTATGGCTACACCTTC. Its protein is CASSSDSLLFYGYTF.

Ten or more counts support this clonotype. This sequence joins TRBV12-3 or TRBV12-4 and TRBJ2-2; the match to TRBD2 covers 9 bases. V was pared by 3 bases and J by 5 bases, with 7 bases of the junction left unmatched. CDR3 length equals 16 residues. CDR3 in amino acids: CASSFGLAGPTGELFF. The CDR3, as DNA: TGTGCCAGCAGTTTTGGGCTAGCGGGGCCTACCGGGGAGCTGTTTTTT.

This clonotype was found once. A single base separates this from a much larger clone, so it may be a read error. V is TRBV7-6 and J is TRBJ2-7; 13 bases are shared with TRBD2. The junction had 7 bases not matched to a gene; V was cut back by 3 bases and J by 5 bases. Per germline, CDR1 SGHVS and CDR2 FNYEAQ. This CDR3 spans 16 amino acids. The CDR3 sequence: CASSLTSGGWCDEQYF. The CDR3 DNA sequence: TGTGCCAGCAGCTTGACTAGCGGGGGGTGGTGCGACGAGCAGTACTTC. Looking up the rest from reference TRBV7-6 and TRBJ2-7 gives the full variable domain: GAGVSQSPRYKVTKRGQDVALRCDPISGHVSLYWYRQALGQGPEFLTYFNYEAQQDKSGLPNDRFSAERPEGSISTLTIQRTEQRDSAMYRCASSLTSGGWCDEQYFGPGTRLTVT.

This clonotype has only a few counts. The rearrangement uses TRBV20-1 and TRBJ2-1; weak D call: TRBD2 (6 bases). V lost 1 base to trimming and J lost 2 bases, with 18 bases between them. The CDR3 loop spans 17 amino acids. CDR1 DFQATT and CDR2 SNEGSKA come from the germline V gene (reference sequence). The CDR3 DNA follows: TGCAGTGCTAGAGGGATACGGGGGACCGAAACCTACAATGAGCAGTTCTTC. Protein sequence: CSARGIRGTETYNEQFF.

This clonotype has just a few counts. The CDR3 DNA sequence: TGTGCCAGCAGTTTGATCAGGGGAGGGGAAAAACTGTTTTTT. Protein product: CASSLIRGGEKLFF. The chain joins TRBV12-3 or TRBV12-4 to TRBJ1-4; D might be TRBD1 (6 bases). V was clipped by 3 bases and J by 8 bases, with 13 bases between them. This CDR3 contains 14 residues.

Many counts were recorded for this clonotype. The chain links TRBV7-2 to TRBJ1-3, with 8 bases fitting TRBD1. Unmatched junction bases numbered 3, after V lost 1 base and J lost 4 bases. This CDR3 comprises 15 residues. The germline V gene encodes CDR1 SGHTA and CDR2 FQGNSA. CDR3 in amino acids: CASSLGQGQGNTIYF. The CDR3 bases are TGTGCCAGCAGCTTAGGACAGGGGCAAGGAAACACCATATATTTT.

This clonotype was observed many times. In DNA, the CDR3 is TGTGCCAGCAGCTTAGCGTACCCGGGGGAGAACACCGGGGAGCTGTTTTTT. Translating gives CASSLAYPGENTGELFF. The chain links TRBV7-6 to TRBJ2-2; tentative D call: TRBD2 (6 bases). Germline loops: CDR1 SGHVS, CDR2 FNYEAQ. This CDR3 region has 17 residues. The ends were cut back, 0 bases at V and 1 base at J, with 12 bases in the middle.

The V and J genes are TRBV27 and TRBJ2-3; D remains ambiguous. Germline V lookup: CDR1 MNHEY, CDR2 SMNVEV (reference sequence). V was cut by 1 base and J by 0 bases, with 8 bases left in between. The CDR3 sequence is 15 residues long. The CDR3 DNA reads as TGTGCCAGCAGTTTATTTCTGGACAGCACAGATACGCAGTATTTT. It encodes CASSLFLDSTDTQYF.

This rearrangement joins TRBV6-2 or TRBV6-3 to TRBJ2-2; tentative D call: TRBD2 (5 bases). V lost 7 bases to trimming and J lost 2 bases, with 14 bases between them. This CDR3 region has 15 residues. Germline V gene data show CDR1 as MNHEY and CDR2 as SVGEGT. CDR3 nucleotides: TGTGCCAGCACTGTGGGAGCAGCCAACACCGGGGAGCTGTTTTTT. This encodes CASTVGAANTGELFF.

This clonotype is a singleton in its sample. Written as DNA, the CDR3 is TGTGCCAGCAGCCAAGCAATCTGGGTTGCCGAAGCTTTCTTT. Translation: CASSQAIWVAEAFF. This chain links TRBV4-2 with TRBJ1-1; D not certain. The CDR3 runs to 14 residues. V was clipped by 1 base and J by 8 bases, with 14 bases between them. Germline loops: CDR1 LGHNA, CDR2 YNFKEQ.

The rearrangement links TRBV5-1 to TRBJ1-2, with 9 bases fitting TRBD1. Per the germline V gene, CDR1 is SGHRS and CDR2 is YFSETQ. Unmatched junction bases numbered 8, after V lost 2 bases and J lost 6 bases. This CDR3 is 15 amino acids long. CDR3 in DNA: TGCGCCAGCAGCTTTCGGGGGACAGGGACGGATGGCTACACCTTC. Protein: CASSFRGTGTDGYTF.

This chain connects TRBV10-3 to TRBJ1-2; 7 bases are shared with TRBD1. The length of the CDR3 is 15 residues. Germline CDR1 and CDR2: ENHRY and SYGVKD. Trimming took 2 bases from V and 5 from J; bases not matched to a gene: 8. In DNA form, the CDR3 reads TGTGCCATCAGTGAGCCAGGGGGACAGACTTATGGCTACACCTTC. Translating it yields CAISEPGGQTYGYTF.

The chain has TRBV4-3 and TRBJ2-6; a weak D match, TRBD2 (5 bases). Looked up from germline, CDR1 is LGHNA and CDR2 is YSLEER. Trimming shortened V by 3 bases and J by 3 bases, and 12 bases separated the two germline ends. The CDR3 spans 16 residues. The CDR3 spells CASSQDSVGGANVLTF. The CDR3 nucleotides read TGCGCCAGCAGCCAGGACTCGGTCGGTGGGGCCAACGTCCTGACTTTC.

This clonotype was seen repeatedly, ten times or more. The chain recombines TRBV7-8 with TRBJ1-1; 11 bases map to TRBD1. The CDR3 totals 15 residues. V trimming: 2 bases; J trimming: 5 bases; junction bases outside the gene matches: 4. Germline loops: CDR1 SGHVS, CDR2 FQNEAQ. CDR3 residues: CASSLFGQGATEAFF. The CDR3 bases are TGTGCCAGCAGCTTATTCGGACAGGGGGCAACTGAAGCTTTCTTT.

This clonotype was seen more than once but under ten times. The V gene is TRBV6-5, the J gene TRBJ2-3; a weak D match, TRBD2 (5 bases). V was clipped by 2 bases and J by 2 bases, with 11 bases between them. This CDR3 has 15 residues. Germline V gives CDR1 MNHEY, CDR2 SVGAGI. As DNA, the CDR3 is TGTGCCAGCAGTTACACTAGTATGGCCACAGATACGCAGTATTTT. Its translation: CASSYTSMATDTQYF.

V usage is TRBV4-3 and J usage is TRBJ2-3, with TRBD2 as a possible D gene (6 bases). The germline V and J ends were trimmed by 3 bases and 12 bases, with 25 bases remaining between them. This CDR3 spans 16 amino acids. The germline gives CDR1 LGHNA, CDR2 YSLEER. In nucleotides, the CDR3 is TGCGCCAGCAGCCAGCTCCGGGACTCGAGGGGAGAAACTCAGTATTTT. This translates into CASSQLRDSRGETQYF.

There are a few counts of this clonotype. V and J are TRBV4-1 and TRBJ1-5; 7 nucleotides line up with TRBD1. The germline CDR1 and CDR2 sequences are MGHRA and YSYEKL. Trimming removed 0 bases from V and 6 bases from J; junction bases left unmatched: 8. The CDR3 is 16 residues long. CDR3 loop: CASSQDWAGGSQPQHF. Written as DNA, the CDR3 is TGCGCCAGCAGCCAAGATTGGGCAGGGGGGAGTCAGCCCCAGCATTTT.

The chain has TRBV10-3 and TRBJ2-1, with TRBD1 identical over 9 bases. V lost 4 bases and J lost 6; bases outside the gene matches: 7. Per the germline V gene, CDR1 is ENHRY and CDR2 is SYGVKD. This CDR3 region has 15 residues. The CDR3 DNA reads as TGTGCCATCAGTGGGGACAGGGAGACCCCCAATGAGCAGTTCTTC. It encodes CAISGDRETPNEQFF.